The present TCR beta chain was sequenced within a study of B cell selection in AIRE deficiency. Per the study methods: Around 1.1x10^5 patient and fewer than 150,000 healthy donor in-frame TCRbeta sequences came from conventional T cells. The data were produced by immunoSEQ multiplex PCR, yet TCRdb's version contains in-frame clones alone and is incomplete. That table gives V, J and clone size, and the DNA gave D and trimming. This sample has 25,000 or so clones, with around 97% found just once. On this clone: The antigen is undetermined.

Sorting defined conventional CD4 T cells as CD4+CD127+. Findings of the study overall: Shared Treg sequences were biased toward short CDR3s with few non-templated nucleotide insertions. Of a few thousand shared Treg TCRbeta sequences, around 30% were healthy-only, approximately 9% patient-only. Patient Tconv cells held 25% to 35% of Treg sequences shared by healthy donors.

Germline CDR1 SEHNR, CDR2 FQNEAQ (reference sequence). Deletions cut 4 bases from V and 4 bases from J, with 13 bases between. There are 14 residues in the CDR3. Sequences were obtained from conventional CD4+ T cells sorted from PBMCs. The V call is TRBV7-9, the J call TRBJ1-1; D is undetermined. The source of this sequence is a human donor with AIRE deficiency. The CDR3 here is CASSYAGSRTEAFF. The DNA of the CDR3 is TGTGCCAGCAGCTACGCCGGGAGCCGCACTGAAGCTTTCTTT.